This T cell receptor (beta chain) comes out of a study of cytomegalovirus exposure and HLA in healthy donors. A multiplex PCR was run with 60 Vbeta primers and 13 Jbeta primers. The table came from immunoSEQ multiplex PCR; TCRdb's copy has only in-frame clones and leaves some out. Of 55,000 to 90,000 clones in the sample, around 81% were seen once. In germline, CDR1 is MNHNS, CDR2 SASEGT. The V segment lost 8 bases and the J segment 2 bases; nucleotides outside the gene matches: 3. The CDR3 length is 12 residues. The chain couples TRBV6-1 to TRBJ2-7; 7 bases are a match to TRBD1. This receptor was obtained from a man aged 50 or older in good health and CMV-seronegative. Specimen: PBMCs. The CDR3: CASRDRAYEQYF. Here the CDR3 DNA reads TGTGCCAGCCGGGACAGAGCCTACGAGCAGTACTTC.